The 5 T cell receptor beta chains in this list originate from one sample, sequenced in a study of shared clonotypes between healthy human individuals. TCRdb's copy holds only in-frame clones and misses some; the assay was immunoSEQ multiplex PCR. Among 950,000 to 1,200,000 clones listed, about 80% were seen once. The sample taken for sequencing was memory CD4+ T cells from PBMCs. Described subset: CD45RA-negative fraction. These receptors came from a man in his late teens or twenties in good health. Some clones in this sample may be carry-over from other donors' samples.

J is TRBJ2-1 and V is TRBV9; 8 nucleotides align to TRBD1. The length of the CDR3 is 15 residues. Per germline, CDR1 SGDLS and CDR2 YYNGEE. The V segment lost 3 bases and the J segment 3 bases; nucleotides outside the gene matches: 5. The DNA of the CDR3 is TGTGCCAGCAGCGCCCAGGGGGCTGGCTACAATGAGCAGTTCTTC. This encodes CASSAQGAGYNEQFF.

In this sample, this clone turned up once. This chain links TRBV6-1 with TRBJ1-3, with D hard to call. CDR1 and CDR2 from the germline V gene are MNHNS and SASEGT. This CDR3 has 14 residues. V was shortened by 5 bases and J by 1 base, with 9 bases between the two germline ends. In nucleotides, the CDR3 is TGTGCCAGCAGTATAGGACGGTCTGGAAACACCATATATTTT. Amino acids: CASSIGRSGNTIYF.

The rearrangement links TRBV7-2 to TRBJ2-3; D tentatively fits TRBD1 or TRBD2 (5 bases each). The CDR3 loop spans 17 amino acids. CDR1 is SGHTA, CDR2 FQGNSA, per germline. V was trimmed by 1 base and J by 0 bases, leaving 14 bases between them. The CDR3 spells CASSLVGVGVSTDTQYF. DNA for the CDR3: TGTGCCAGCAGCTTAGTGGGGGTCGGGGTTAGCACAGATACGCAGTATTTT. Together with reference TRBV7-2 and TRBJ2-3, the CDR3 gives the full variable domain: GAGVSQSPSNKVTEKGKDVELRCDPISGHTALYWYRQSLGQGLEFLIYFQGNSAPDKSGLPSDRFSAERTGGSVSTLTIQRTQQEDSAVYLCASSLVGVGVSTDTQYFGPGTRLTVL.

The V gene is TRBV6-4, the J gene TRBJ2-5, with 7 nucleotides matching TRBD2. The J call may be wrong; the DNA end is better matched by TRBJ2-7. The V gene's germline CDR1 is MRHNA and CDR2 SNTAGT. The length of the CDR3 is 14 residues. CDR3 region: CASRSSGWHYEQYF. The CDR3 bases are TGTGCCAGCAGGAGTAGCGGGTGGCACTACGAGCAGTACTTC.

This rearrangement joins TRBV5-1 to TRBJ2-3; no firm D call. CDR1 and CDR2 (germline): SGHRS, YFSETQ. Trimming stripped 1 base from V and 6 bases from J, with 18 bases between. The CDR3 sequence is 16 residues long. CDR3 coding DNA: TGCGCCAGCAGCTTGCAAGGTCCACCTCTCGCCGATACGCAGTATTTT. The encoded protein is CASSLQGPPLADTQYF. Variable domain in full (rest from reference TRBV5-1 and TRBJ2-3): KAGVTQTPRYLIKTRGQQVTLSCSPISGHRSVSWYQQTPGQGLQFLFEYFSETQRNKGNFPGRFSGRQFSNSRSEMNVSTLELGDSALYLCASSLQGPPLADTQYFGPGTRLTVL.